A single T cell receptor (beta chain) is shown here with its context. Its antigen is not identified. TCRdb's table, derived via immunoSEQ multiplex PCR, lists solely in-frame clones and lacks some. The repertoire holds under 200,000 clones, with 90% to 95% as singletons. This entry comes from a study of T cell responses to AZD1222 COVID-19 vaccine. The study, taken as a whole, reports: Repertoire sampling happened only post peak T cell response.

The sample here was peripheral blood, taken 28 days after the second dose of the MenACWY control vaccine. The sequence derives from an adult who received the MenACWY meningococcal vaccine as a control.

The DNA for the CDR3 is TGTGCCACTGGGGACCTCCGACGGAACAATGAGCAGTTCTTC. It encodes CATGDLRRNNEQFF. The J gene is TRBJ2-1, the V gene TRBV24-1; D might be TRBD1 or TRBD2, each matching 5 bases. Trimming took 10 bases from V and 5 from J, leaving 17 bases between them. Germline assignment: CDR1 KGHDR and CDR2 SFDVKD. This CDR3 is built from 14 residues.